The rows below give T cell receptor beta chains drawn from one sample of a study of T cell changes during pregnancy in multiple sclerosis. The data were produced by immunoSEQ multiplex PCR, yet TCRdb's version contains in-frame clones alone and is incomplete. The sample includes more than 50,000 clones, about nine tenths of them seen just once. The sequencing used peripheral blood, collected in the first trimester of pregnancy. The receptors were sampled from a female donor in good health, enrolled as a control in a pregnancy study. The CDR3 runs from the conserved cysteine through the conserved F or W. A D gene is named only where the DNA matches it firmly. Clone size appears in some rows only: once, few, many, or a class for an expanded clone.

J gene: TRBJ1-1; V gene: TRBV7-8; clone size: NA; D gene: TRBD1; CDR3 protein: CASSLAPMTGKAEAFF; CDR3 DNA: TGTGCCAGCAGCTTAGCGCCGATGACAGGGAAAGCTGAAGCTTTCTTT
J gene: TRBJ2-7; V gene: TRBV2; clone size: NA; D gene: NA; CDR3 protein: CASTRGSLSYEQYF; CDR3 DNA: TGTGCCAGCACGCGAGGGTCCCTCTCCTACGAGCAGTACTTC
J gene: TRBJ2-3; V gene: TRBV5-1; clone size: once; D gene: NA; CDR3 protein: CASSLGGPTDTQYF; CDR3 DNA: TGCGCCAGCAGCTTGGGAGGCCCCACAGATACGCAGTATTTT
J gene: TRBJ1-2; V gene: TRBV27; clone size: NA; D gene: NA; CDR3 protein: CASSEVPTSLYGYTF; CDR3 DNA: TGTGCCAGCAGTGAGGTCCCAACATCATTATATGGCTACACCTTC
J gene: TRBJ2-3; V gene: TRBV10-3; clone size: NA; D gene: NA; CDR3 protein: CAISDSGGTDTQYF; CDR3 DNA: TGTGCCATCAGTGATAGCGGTGGCACAGATACGCAGTATTTT
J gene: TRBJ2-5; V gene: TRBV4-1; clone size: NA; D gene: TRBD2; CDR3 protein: CASSLMRGGGQETQYF; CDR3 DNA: TGCGCCAGCAGCCTTATGAGGGGCGGGGGACAAGAGACCCAGTACTTC
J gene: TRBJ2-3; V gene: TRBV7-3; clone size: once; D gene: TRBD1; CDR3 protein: CASSLTRDRGSDTQYF; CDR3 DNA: TGTGCCAGCAGCTTAACCAGGGACAGGGGTTCAGATACGCAGTATTTT
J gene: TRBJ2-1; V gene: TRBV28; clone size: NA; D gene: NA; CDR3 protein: CASSLTRGVYGNEQFF; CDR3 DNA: TGTGCCAGCAGTTTAACCAGGGGAGTCTATGGTAATGAGCAGTTCTTC
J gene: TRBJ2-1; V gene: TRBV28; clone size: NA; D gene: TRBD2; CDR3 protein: CALAAGREALSDEQFF; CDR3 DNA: TGTGCCCTCGCTGCCGGGCGGGAGGCCCTCTCTGATGAGCAGTTCTTC
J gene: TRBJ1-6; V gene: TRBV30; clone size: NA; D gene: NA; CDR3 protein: CAWGPIADSPLHF; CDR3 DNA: TGTGCCTGGGGTCCTATAGCGGATTCACCCCTCCACTTT
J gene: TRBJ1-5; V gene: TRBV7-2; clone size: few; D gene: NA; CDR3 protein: CASSLAAGNSNQPQHF; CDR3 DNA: TGTGCCAGCAGCTTAGCTGCAGGAAATAGCAATCAGCCCCAGCATTTT
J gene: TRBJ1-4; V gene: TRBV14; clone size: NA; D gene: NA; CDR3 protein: CASSQVGGAEEKLFF; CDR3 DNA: TGTGCCAGCAGCCAAGTGGGGGGGGCGGAGGAAAAACTGTTTTTT
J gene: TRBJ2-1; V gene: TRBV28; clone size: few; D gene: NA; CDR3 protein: CASSSGFYNEQFF; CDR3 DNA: TGTGCCAGCAGCAGCGGGTTTTACAATGAGCAGTTCTTC
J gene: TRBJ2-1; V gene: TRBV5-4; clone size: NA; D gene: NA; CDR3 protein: CASSSNDNEQFF; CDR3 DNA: TGTGCCAGCAGCTCTAATGACAATGAGCAGTTCTTC
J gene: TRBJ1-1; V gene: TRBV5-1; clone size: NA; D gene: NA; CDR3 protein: CASSLTGMNTEAFF; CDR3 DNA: TGCGCCAGCAGCTTGACAGGGATGAACACTGAAGCTTTCTTT
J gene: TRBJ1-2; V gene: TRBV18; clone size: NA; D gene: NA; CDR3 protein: CASSPQGPFNYGYTF; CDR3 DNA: TGTGCCAGCTCACCCCAGGGTCCCTTTAACTATGGCTACACCTTC
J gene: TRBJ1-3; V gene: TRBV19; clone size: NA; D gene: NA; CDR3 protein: CASSARNTIYF; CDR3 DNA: TGTGCCAGTAGTGCCCGGAACACCATATATTTT
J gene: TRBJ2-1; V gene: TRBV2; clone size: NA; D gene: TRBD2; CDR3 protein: CASSEYGLAGFYSYNEQFF; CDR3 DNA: TGTGCCAGCAGTGAATACGGTCTAGCGGGGTTTTACTCCTACAATGAGCAGTTCTTC
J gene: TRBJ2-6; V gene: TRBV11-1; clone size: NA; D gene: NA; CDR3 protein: CASSLGASGANVLTF; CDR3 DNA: TGTGCCAGCAGCTTAGGGGCCTCTGGGGCCAACGTCCTGACTTTC
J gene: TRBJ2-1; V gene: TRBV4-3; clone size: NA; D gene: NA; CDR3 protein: CASSQEGASYNEQFF; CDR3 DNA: TGCGCCAGCAGCCAAGAGGGCGCTTCCTACAATGAGCAGTTCTTC
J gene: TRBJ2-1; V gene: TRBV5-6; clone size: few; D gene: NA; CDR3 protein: CASSLGGAGQFF; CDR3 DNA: TGTGCCAGCAGCTTAGGGGGGGCGGGACAGTTCTTC
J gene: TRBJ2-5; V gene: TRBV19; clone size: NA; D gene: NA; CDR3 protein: CARRKNRETQYF; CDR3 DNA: TGTGCCAGGAGGAAGAACAGGGAGACCCAGTACTTC
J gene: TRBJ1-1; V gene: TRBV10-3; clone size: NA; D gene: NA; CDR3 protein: CAIIDRPNTEAFF; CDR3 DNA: TGTGCCATCATTGACAGGCCGAACACTGAAGCTTTCTTT
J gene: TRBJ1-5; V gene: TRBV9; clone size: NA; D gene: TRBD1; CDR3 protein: CASSAGQGSWPQHF; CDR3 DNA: TGTGCCAGCAGCGCGGGACAGGGGTCGTGGCCCCAGCATTTT
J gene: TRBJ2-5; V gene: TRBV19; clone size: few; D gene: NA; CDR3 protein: CASSTLQETQYF; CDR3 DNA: TGTGCCAGTAGTACCCTTCAAGAGACCCAGTACTTC
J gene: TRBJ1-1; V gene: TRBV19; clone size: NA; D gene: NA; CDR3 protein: CASSTPLTGSEAFF; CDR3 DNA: TGTGCCAGTAGTACTCCGCTGACAGGCTCTGAAGCTTTCTTT
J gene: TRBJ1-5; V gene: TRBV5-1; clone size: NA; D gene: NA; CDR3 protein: CASSEGTINQPQHF; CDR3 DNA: TGCGCCAGCAGCGAAGGGACAATCAATCAGCCCCAGCATTTT
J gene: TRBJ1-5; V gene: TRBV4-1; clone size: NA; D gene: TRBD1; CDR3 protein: CASSPQARTGWSSQPQHF; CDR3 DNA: TGCGCCAGCAGCCCTCAGGCGAGGACAGGGTGGAGTAGTCAGCCCCAGCATTTT
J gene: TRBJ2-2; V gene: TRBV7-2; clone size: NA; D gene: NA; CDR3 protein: CASSLSGFAGELFF; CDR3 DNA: TGTGCCAGCAGCTTATCCGGGTTTGCCGGGGAGCTGTTTTTT
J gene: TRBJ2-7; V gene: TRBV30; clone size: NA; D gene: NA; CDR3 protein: CACGGQYEQYF; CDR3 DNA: TGTGCCTGCGGGGGGCAATACGAGCAGTACTTC
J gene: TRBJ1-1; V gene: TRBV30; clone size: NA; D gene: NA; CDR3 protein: CAWNTGGLGTEAFF; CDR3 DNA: TGTGCCTGGAATACAGGAGGGCTGGGCACTGAAGCTTTCTTT
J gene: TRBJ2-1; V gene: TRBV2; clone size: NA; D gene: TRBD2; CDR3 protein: CASRLAGGGYNEQFF; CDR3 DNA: TGTGCCAGTCGACTAGCGGGAGGGGGCTACAATGAGCAGTTCTTC
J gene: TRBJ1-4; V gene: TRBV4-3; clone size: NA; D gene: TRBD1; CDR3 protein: CASSQETGGGQPSGKLFF; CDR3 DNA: TGCGCCAGCAGTCAAGAGACGGGTGGGGGACAGCCCTCGGGAAAACTGTTTTTT
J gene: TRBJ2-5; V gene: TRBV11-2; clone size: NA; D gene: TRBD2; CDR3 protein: CASSLASGRGETQYF; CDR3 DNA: TGTGCCAGCAGCTTAGCTAGCGGGAGAGGAGAGACCCAGTACTTC
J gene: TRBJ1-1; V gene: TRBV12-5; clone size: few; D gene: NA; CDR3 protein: CASGWGGWVAADNTEAFF; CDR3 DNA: TGTGCTAGTGGTTGGGGGGGCTGGGTGGCAGCCGATAACACTGAAGCTTTCTTT
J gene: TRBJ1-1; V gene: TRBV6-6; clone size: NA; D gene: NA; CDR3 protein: CASSEDGWTEAFF; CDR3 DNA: TGTGCCAGCAGTGAGGATGGGTGGACTGAAGCTTTCTTT
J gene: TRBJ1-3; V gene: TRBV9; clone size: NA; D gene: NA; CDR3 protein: CASSPEPNSGNTIYF; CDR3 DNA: TGTGCCAGCAGCCCAGAACCGAACTCTGGAAACACCATATATTTT
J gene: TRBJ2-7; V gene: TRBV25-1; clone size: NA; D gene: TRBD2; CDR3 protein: CASSEGGGPYEQYF; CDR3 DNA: TGTGCCAGCAGTGAGGGGGGAGGGCCCTACGAGCAGTACTTC
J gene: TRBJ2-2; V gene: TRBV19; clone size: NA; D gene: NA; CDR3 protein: CASSWGRLNTGELFF; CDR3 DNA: TGTGCCAGTAGTTGGGGCAGGCTGAACACCGGGGAGCTGTTTTTT
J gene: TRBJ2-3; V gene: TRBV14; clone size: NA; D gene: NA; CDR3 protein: CASSHGSTQYF; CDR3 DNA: TGTGCCAGCAGCCATGGGAGTACGCAGTATTTT
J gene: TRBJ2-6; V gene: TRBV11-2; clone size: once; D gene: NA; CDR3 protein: CASSSRYGQPTGANVLTF; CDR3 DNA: TGTGCCAGCAGCTCCCGCTACGGACAGCCGACGGGGGCCAACGTCCTGACTTTC
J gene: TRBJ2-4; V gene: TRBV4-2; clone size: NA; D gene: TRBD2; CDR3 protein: CASSRGTSGSLAKNIQYF; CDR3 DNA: TGTGCCAGCAGCCGGGGGACTAGCGGGTCTTTAGCCAAAAACATTCAGTACTTC
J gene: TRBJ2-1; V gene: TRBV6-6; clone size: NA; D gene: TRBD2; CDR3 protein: CASSYSPGLADNEQFF; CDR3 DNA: TGTGCCAGCAGTTACTCACCGGGGCTAGCGGACAATGAGCAGTTCTTC
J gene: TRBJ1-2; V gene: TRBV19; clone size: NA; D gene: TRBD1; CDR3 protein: CASSPDRGTSSYGYTF; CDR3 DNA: TGTGCCAGTAGCCCGGACAGGGGAACCTCCTCCTATGGCTACACCTTC
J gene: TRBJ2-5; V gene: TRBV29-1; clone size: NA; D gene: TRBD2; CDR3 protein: CSVEEGLTSGPQETQYF; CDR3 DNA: TGCAGCGTTGAAGAGGGGCTCACTAGCGGTCCCCAAGAGACCCAGTACTTC
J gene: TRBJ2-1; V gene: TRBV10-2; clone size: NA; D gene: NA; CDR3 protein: CASSPTSYNEQFF; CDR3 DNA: TGCGCCAGCAGCCCTACTAGCTACAATGAGCAGTTCTTC
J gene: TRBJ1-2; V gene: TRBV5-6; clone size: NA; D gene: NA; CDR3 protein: CASSLGTYGYTF; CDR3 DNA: TGTGCCAGCAGCTTAGGGACTTATGGCTACACCTTC
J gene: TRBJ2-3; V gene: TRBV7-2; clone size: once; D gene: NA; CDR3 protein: CASSFRPPGNTDTQYF; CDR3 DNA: TGTGCCAGCAGCTTTAGGCCCCCCGGGAACACAGATACGCAGTATTTT
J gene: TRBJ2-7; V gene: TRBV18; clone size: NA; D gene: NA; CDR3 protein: CASSPLGAGGEQYF; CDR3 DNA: TGTGCCAGCTCACCCCTAGGGGCAGGGGGGGAGCAGTACTTC
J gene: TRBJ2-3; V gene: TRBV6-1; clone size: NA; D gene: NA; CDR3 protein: CASSDDSSTDTQYF; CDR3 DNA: TGTGCCAGCAGTGATGACAGCAGCACAGATACGCAGTATTTT
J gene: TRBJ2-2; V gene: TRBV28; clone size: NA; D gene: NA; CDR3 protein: CASSPNRWGSPGELFF; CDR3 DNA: TGTGCCAGCAGTCCGAACAGGTGGGGCTCACCCGGGGAGCTGTTTTTT
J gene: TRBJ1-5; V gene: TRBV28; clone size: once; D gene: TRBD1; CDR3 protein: CASSIQGGKIQPQHF; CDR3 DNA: TGTGCCAGCAGTATACAGGGGGGAAAGATTCAGCCCCAGCATTTT
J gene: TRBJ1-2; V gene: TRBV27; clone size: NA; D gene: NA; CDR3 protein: CASSTNLQDYGYTF; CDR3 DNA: TGTGCCAGCAGTACTAACCTCCAAGACTATGGCTACACCTTC
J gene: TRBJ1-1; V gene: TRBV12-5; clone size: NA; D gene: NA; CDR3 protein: CASGFIRGTEAFF; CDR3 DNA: TGTGCTAGTGGTTTTATAAGGGGAACTGAAGCTTTCTTT
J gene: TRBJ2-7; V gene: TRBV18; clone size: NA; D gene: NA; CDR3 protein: CASSPPGGTHEQYF; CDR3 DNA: TGTGCCAGCTCACCACCGGGGGGAACCCACGAGCAGTACTTC
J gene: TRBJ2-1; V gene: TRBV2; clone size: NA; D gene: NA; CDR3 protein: CASGLTGQLF; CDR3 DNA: TGTGCCAGCGGATTGACTGGCCAGCTCTTC